Listed below are T cell receptor beta chains from one sample, sequenced in a study of blood T cells in healthy people across ages. Each CDR3 protein gets one entry after TCRdb re-called the 5' RACE reads with MiXCR. Of about a million distinct CDR3 sequences listed, approximately 38% are singletons. Material for sequencing was blood. These receptors were collected from a man younger than 30 in good health. Each CDR3 is given with its conserved first and last residue. The order of the fields is clone size, D gene, J gene, V gene, CDR3 protein, CDR3 DNA. The D gene is left open where the match is weak. Size is omitted from some rows. Given values are once, few, many or a class for expanded clones.

>-|-|TRBJ2-7|TRBV6-2/TRBV6-3
CASSIGVIYEQYF
TGTGCCAGCAGTATCGGGGTTATCTACGAGCAGTACTTC
>few|-|TRBJ1-2|TRBV7-2
CASSLVAGRSDGYTF
TGTGCCAGCAGCTTAGTAGCAGGGAGATCCGATGGCTACACCTTC
>-|-|TRBJ1-6|TRBV20-1
CSARDRGGNSPLHF
TGCAGTGCTAGAGATCGCGGGGGAAATTCACCCCTCCACTTT
>-|-|TRBJ2-7|TRBV7-9
CASSPGGGTRNNEQYF
TGTGCCAGCAGCCCAGGAGGGGGGACGAGAAACAATGAGCAGTACTTC
>few|-|TRBJ1-1|TRBV12-3/TRBV12-4
CASSSRSVNTEAFF
TGTGCCAGCAGTTCTCGATCGGTGAACACTGAAGCTTTCTTT
>few|-|TRBJ1-2|TRBV5-6
CASSFWVDFLNYGYTF
TGTGCCAGCAGCTTTTGGGTCGATTTTCTTAACTATGGCTACACCTTC
>few|-|TRBJ2-1|TRBV6-5
CASREGHEQFF
TGTGCCAGCAGGGAAGGGCATGAGCAGTTCTTC
>-|TRBD2|TRBJ2-1|TRBV7-2
CASSSTWTSGNEQFF
TGTGCCAGCAGCTCCACCTGGACTAGCGGGAATGAGCAGTTCTTC
>few|TRBD2|TRBJ2-7|TRBV6-2/TRBV6-3
CASDPGGRNYEQYF
TGTGCCAGCGATCCGGGGGGGCGAAACTACGAGCAGTACTTC
>few|TRBD1|TRBJ1-1|TRBV7-9
CASSPGTVGEAFF
TGTGCCAGCAGCCCCGGGACAGTGGGTGAAGCTTTCTTT
>-|-|TRBJ1-6|TRBV6-5
CASSYSLASPPENSPLHF
TGTGCCAGCAGTTACTCCTTGGCCTCACCGCCAGAAAATTCACCCCTCCACTTT
>few|TRBD1|TRBJ1-5|TRBV6-6
CASSYGKRGLDQPQHF
TGTGCCAGCAGTTACGGTAAAAGGGGGCTGGATCAGCCCCAGCATTTT
>few|-|TRBJ1-2|TRBV20-1
CSAPPGAGPDYGYTF
TGCAGTGCACCCCCAGGGGCAGGGCCAGACTATGGCTACACCTTC
>-|-|TRBJ2-7|TRBV4-1
CASIQESVPSYEQYF
TGCGCCAGCATCCAAGAAAGCGTGCCCTCCTACGAGCAGTACTTC
>-|-|TRBJ1-4|TRBV2
CASSAVDGSGEKLFF
TGTGCCAGCAGTGCCGTGGACGGCTCGGGTGAAAAACTGTTTTTT
>-|-|TRBJ2-7|TRBV7-9
CASSFWTDYEQYF
TGTGCCAGCAGCTTCTGGACAGACTACGAGCAGTACTTC
>-|-|TRBJ1-1|TRBV29-1
CSVEGSSEAFF
TGCAGCGTTGAGGGGTCATCTGAAGCTTTCTTT
>-|-|TRBJ1-6|TRBV20-1
CSAGADRPSSYNSPLHF
TGCAGTGCAGGGGCGGACCGCCCGAGCTCCTATAATTCACCCCTCCACTTT
>-|-|TRBJ1-2|TRBV7-2
CASSLWGGRGMTNYGYTF
TGTGCCAGCAGCTTATGGGGGGGCAGGGGTATGACTAACTATGGCTACACCTTC
>many|TRBD1|TRBJ2-1|TRBV11-1
CASSLEWDRSYNEQFF
TGTGCCAGCAGCTTAGAATGGGACAGGTCCTACAATGAGCAGTTCTTC
>-|TRBD1|TRBJ1-1|TRBV14
CASSQWAHGTANTEAFF
TGTGCCAGCAGCCAATGGGCTCACGGGACAGCGAACACTGAAGCTTTCTTT
>few|TRBD1|TRBJ1-5|TRBV6-6
CASNTGAYQPQHF
TGTGCCAGCAATACAGGGGCGTATCAGCCCCAGCATTTT
>once|TRBD1|TRBJ1-2|TRBV15
CATSRDLSGQGDYGYTF
TGTGCCACCAGCAGAGATTTGTCAGGACAGGGGGACTATGGCTACACCTTC
>few|-|TRBJ1-1|TRBV7-2
CASSLNGVRGHTEAFF
TGTGCCAGCAGCTTAAATGGGGTCCGAGGTCACACTGAAGCTTTCTTT
>-|-|TRBJ2-2|TRBV3-1
CASSFYPDSRTGELFF
TGTGCCAGCAGTTTTTATCCGGACTCCCGCACCGGGGAGCTGTTTTTT
>few|-|TRBJ1-2|TRBV20-1
CSLPPGVENGYTF
TGCAGTCTGCCCCCTGGGGTGGAAAATGGCTACACCTTC
>many|TRBD2|TRBJ2-7|TRBV4-2
CASSQETSGRLSQYF
TGTGCCAGCAGCCAAGAGACTAGCGGGAGGTTGTCCCAGTACTTC
>few|TRBD1|TRBJ1-2|TRBV20-1
CSARLRGQDYGYTF
TGCAGTGCTAGGCTCAGGGGGCAGGACTATGGCTACACCTTC
>few|TRBD2|TRBJ2-1|TRBV28
CASISGGVSSNEQFF
TGTGCCAGCATAAGCGGGGGGGTAAGCAGCAATGAGCAGTTCTTC
>-|-|TRBJ2-1|TRBV19
CAVEGALNEQFF
TGCGCCGTGGAGGGGGCTTTGAATGAGCAGTTCTTC
>-|TRBD2|TRBJ2-4|TRBV12-3/TRBV12-4
CASRQTSGAKNIQYF
TGTGCCAGCAGGCAGACTAGCGGGGCCAAAAACATTCAGTACTTC
>-|TRBD1|TRBJ2-7|TRBV7-7
CASSVRTGGNYNEQYF
TGTGCTAGCAGCGTGCGGACAGGGGGAAATTACAATGAGCAGTACTTC
>-|-|TRBJ1-5|TRBV4-1
CASSQDGAVDQPQHF
TGCGCCAGCAGCCAAGATGGTGCCGTGGATCAGCCCCAGCATTTT
>-|-|TRBJ1-5|TRBV27
CASSLTWQGGQPQHF
TGTGCCAGCAGTTTAACATGGCAGGGTGGGCAGCCCCAGCATTTT
>many|-|TRBJ1-4|TRBV29-1
CSVQLRLRTNEKLFF
TGCAGCGTCCAACTAAGACTGCGAACTAATGAAAAACTGTTTTTT
>many|-|TRBJ2-1|TRBV20-1
CSAVAEPNEQFF
TGCAGTGCTGTAGCGGAACCCAATGAGCAGTTCTTC
>-|TRBD1|TRBJ1-2|TRBV7-2
CASSSSGQGGGYTF
TGTGCCAGCAGCTCATCCGGACAGGGCGGTGGCTACACCTTC
>-|TRBD1|TRBJ1-1|TRBV12-3/TRBV12-4
CASTGTGGMNTEAFF
TGTGCCAGCACAGGGACAGGGGGAATGAACACTGAAGCTTTCTTT
>few|-|TRBJ1-3|TRBV20-1
CSARDPRSSGNTIYF
TGCAGTGCTAGAGATCCGCGGAGCTCGGGAAACACCATATATTTT
>-|-|TRBJ2-1|TRBV28
CACSPLTGFSYNEQFF
TGTGCCTGCAGCCCTCTTACAGGGTTCTCCTACAATGAGCAGTTCTTC
>-|-|TRBJ2-1|TRBV15
CATSRTYNEQFF
TGTGCCACCAGCAGAACTTACAATGAGCAGTTCTTC
>once|-|TRBJ2-5|TRBV4-1
CASSQNFQTLARETQYF
TGCGCCAGTAGCCAAAACTTCCAGACACTAGCAAGGGAGACCCAGTACTTC
>-|-|TRBJ2-2|TRBV3-1
CASSQDIQGNTGELFF
TGTGCCAGCAGCCAAGATATACAGGGGAACACCGGGGAGCTGTTTTTT
>-|-|TRBJ1-1|TRBV27
CASSGFTGTRAFF
TGTGCCAGCAGTGGGTTCACAGGGACGAGAGCTTTCTTT
>-|-|TRBJ1-3|TRBV27
CASSLMGPGPGNTIYF
TGTGCCAGCAGTTTAATGGGGCCGGGGCCTGGAAACACCATATATTTT
>few|-|TRBJ1-4|TRBV19
CASSISGGTYEKLFF
TGTGCCAGTAGTATATCGGGAGGCACCTATGAAAAACTGTTTTTT
>-|-|TRBJ1-4|TRBV11-2
CASSPDGQINEKLFF
TGTGCCAGCAGCCCTGATGGACAGATAAATGAAAAACTGTTTTTT
>-|-|TRBJ2-1|TRBV20-1
CSAPGLSYNEQFF
TGCAGTGCCCCGGGACTTTCCTACAATGAGCAGTTCTTC
>many|TRBD2|TRBJ2-5|TRBV7-2
CASSPGRVAFILETQYF
TGTGCCAGCAGCCCCGGGAGGGTAGCTTTCATTTTGGAGACCCAGTACTTC
>-|-|TRBJ1-1|TRBV12-3/TRBV12-4
CASRAPRGGITEAFF
TGTGCCAGCAGGGCCCCCCGAGGGGGGATCACTGAAGCTTTCTTT
>-|-|TRBJ2-2|TRBV6-2/TRBV6-3
CASSYTWAGPNTGELFF
TGTGCCAGCAGTTACACTTGGGCGGGGCCGAACACCGGGGAGCTGTTTTTT
>-|-|TRBJ2-3|TRBV15
CATSTGSTDTQYF
TGTGCCACCAGCACAGGGAGCACAGATACGCAGTATTTT
>-|-|TRBJ1-5|TRBV5-5
CASILRGSNQPQHF
TGTGCCAGCATTCTGAGGGGTAGCAATCAGCCCCAGCATTTT
>-|TRBD2|TRBJ2-3|TRBV11-1
CASSSYTGGYTDTQYF
TGTGCCAGCAGCTCCTACACGGGGGGGTACACAGATACGCAGTATTTT